These 12 T cell receptor beta chains were all obtained from the same sample, sequenced in a study of radiotherapy plus CTLA-4 blockade in lung cancer. The protocol was immunoSEQ multiplex PCR, while the TCRdb copy is restricted to in-frame clones and leaves out a portion. Of around 40,000 clones listed, roughly 70% were seen once; the top ten hold approximately 10%. Here the sequenced sample was peripheral blood, taken from a patient treated with radiotherapy plus ipilimumab. Receptors were obtained from a human donor with non-small cell lung cancer who had stable disease on radiotherapy plus ipilimumab.

This clone was counted between two and nine times. The gene calls are TRBV6-1 and TRBJ1-1; 7 nucleotides line up with TRBD1. The CDR3 length is 14 residues. Germline CDR1 reads MNHNS; CDR2 reads SASEGT. The J segment lost 4 bases and the V segment lost 2 bases, leaving 4 bases of the junction unmatched. The CDR3 DNA reads as TGTGCCAGCAGTGAAACGACAGGGAGCACTGAAGCTTTCTTT. It translates to CASSETTGSTEAFF.

This clone appeared once. The V call is TRBV7-2, the J call TRBJ2-1; no clear D. Germline CDR1 reads SGHTA; CDR2 reads FQGNSA. With 1 base removed from V and 9 bases from J, the gap between germline ends came to 7 bases. This CDR3 contains 12 residues. The chain's CDR3 is CASSLGYGEQFF. The CDR3 DNA reads as TGTGCCAGCAGCTTAGGGTACGGTGAGCAGTTCTTC.

The rearrangement links TRBV7-3 to TRBJ2-3, with a tentative D call TRBD2 (5 bases). Trimming pared 4 bases from V and 0 bases from J, leaving 8 bases between. This CDR3 is 14 amino acids long. The germline gives CDR1 SGHTA, CDR2 FQGTGA. CDR3 sequence: CASSSRGSTDTQYF. CDR3 DNA sequence: TGTGCCAGCAGCTCCCGAGGGAGCACAGATACGCAGTATTTT. Using reference TRBV7-3 and TRBJ2-3 for the parts outside the CDR3, the full variable domain is GAGVSQTPSNKVTEKGKYVELRCDPISGHTALYWYRQSLGQGPEFLIYFQGTGAADDSGLPNDRFFAVRPEGSVSTLKIQRTERGDSAVYLCASSSRGSTDTQYFGPGTRLTVL.

This clone has a handful of counts. The chain carries TRBV21-1 and TRBJ2-1; the table assigns TRBD2, which was not confirmed against the DNA. TRBV21-1 is recorded as a pseudogene. The CDR3 extends over 15 amino acids. CDR3 region: CASSKRRTRRNEQFF. CDR3 in DNA: TGTGCCAGCAGCAAAAGGAGGACTCGAAGGAATGAGCAGTTCTTC.

The chain links TRBV18 to TRBJ2-5, with D unclear. V shed 0 bases and J shed 4 bases, with 12 bases lying between them. The germline V gene encodes CDR1 KGHSH and CDR2 LQKENI. The length of the CDR3 is 15 residues. The CDR3 region is CASSPPSTQGETQYF. The CDR3 bases are TGTGCCAGCTCACCACCCTCGACTCAAGGAGAGACCCAGTACTTC.

The chain uses TRBV21-1 and TRBJ2-7; whether TRBD2, the table's D call, matches the DNA was not checked. TRBV21-1 is noted as a pseudogene. The CDR3 extends over 9 amino acids. The CDR3 loop is CASPVVEYF. CDR3 sequence (DNA): TGTGCCAGCCCCGTTGTCGAGTACTTC.

This clone was recorded only once. CDR3 sequence (DNA): TGCGCCAGCAGCCTTGGACAGAGCACAGATACGCAGTATTTT. This codes for CASSLGQSTDTQYF. The V gene is TRBV5-1, the J gene TRBJ2-3, with D possibly TRBD1 on 6 matching bases. The CDR3 contains 14 residues. Germline V CDR1 and CDR2: SGHRS, YFSETQ. The V gene lost 4 bases and the J gene lost 0 bases, with 9 bases spanning the gap.

The chain combines TRBV5-8 with TRBJ2-5; TRBD2 matches 11 bases. The J segment lost 3 bases and the V segment lost 0 bases, leaving 7 bases of the junction unmatched. The V gene's germline CDR1 is SGHTS and CDR2 YDEGEE. The CDR3 is 17 residues long. CDR3 coding DNA: TGTGCCAGCAGCTTGGGGCTAGCGGGGGGTTATGAAGAGACCCAGTACTTC. It specifies CASSLGLAGGYEETQYF.

The chain links TRBV6-1 to TRBJ2-3, with TRBD1 matching 12 bases. The CDR3 runs to 17 residues. With V trimmed by 0 bases and J by 11 bases, 12 bases remained unmatched. Per the germline V gene, CDR1 is MNHNS and CDR2 is SASEGT. CDR3 residues: CASSEAWDRGPKFGQYF. In DNA form, the CDR3 reads TGTGCCAGCAGTGAAGCCTGGGACAGGGGGCCAAAGTTTGGGCAGTATTTT.

This rearrangement joins TRBV28 to TRBJ1-5; D might be TRBD1 (5 bases). The CDR3 loop spans 12 amino acids. V was pared by 9 bases and J by 1 base, with 7 bases between. From germline, CDR1 is MDHEN and CDR2 SYDVKM. The CDR3 loop is CASRQSNQPQHF. For the CDR3, the DNA is TGTGCCAGTCGACAGAGCAATCAGCCCCAGCATTTT.

The chain joins TRBV20-1 to TRBJ1-2; the D is unclear. The CDR3 has 11 amino acids. Trimming pared 6 bases from V and 3 bases from J, leaving 8 bases between. The germline CDR1 and CDR2 sequences are DFQATT and SNEGSKA (reference sequence). The CDR3 DNA sequence: TGCAGTGCGAAGCGGGACTATGGCTACACCTTC. Residues: CSAKRDYGYTF.

This clone was seen a handful of times. V gene TRBV6-6 combines with J gene TRBJ2-5; 9 bases are a match to TRBD1. This CDR3 is built from 14 residues. The J segment lost 11 bases and the V segment lost 0 bases, leaving 7 bases of the junction unmatched. The germline gives CDR1 MNHNY, CDR2 SVGAGI (reference sequence). The CDR3 coding sequence is TGTGCCAGCAGTTACTCAGCGGGACAGGGCGGGCAGTACTTC. Protein sequence: CASSYSAGQGGQYF.